This T cell receptor (beta chain) is drawn from a study of identical twins. TCRdb reprocessed the 5' RACE reads via MiXCR and lists one record per CDR3 protein. The repertoire holds a few hundred thousand distinct CDR3 sequences, with 20% to 25% as singletons. The CDR3 length is 15 residues. Germline-derived CDR1 and CDR2 are SEHNR and FQNEAQ (reference sequence). Trimming removed 10 bases from V and 2 bases from J, with 15 bases in between. The sample was also reused in another study, on T cells expressing NK-cell markers.

This receptor was obtained from a woman aged 18-29 years in good health. The chain links TRBV7-9 to TRBJ2-6, with D hard to call. Sequencing was performed on CD4+ T cells sorted from blood. The CDR3 DNA sequence: TGTGCCAACACTGCCCCGATCGCTGGGGCCAACGTCCTGACTTTC. Translated, it gives CANTAPIAGANVLTF. The full variable domain, its missing parts supplied by reference TRBV7-9 and TRBJ2-6, is DTGVSQNPRHKITKRGQNVTFRCDPISEHNRLYWYRQTLGQGPEFLTYFQNEAQLEKSRLLSDRFSAERPKGSFSTLEIQRTEQGDSAMYLCANTAPIAGANVLTFGAGSRLTVL.